What follows are 11 T cell receptor beta chains derived from one specimen sequenced in a study of Ad26.COV2.S vaccination and SARS-CoV-2 variants. Stated treatment: 15 to 20 received Ad26.COV2.S at low or high dose, single or two shots; about 5 received placebo; per-sample allocation not given. Collection of the samples took place on day 63 after the first injection of vaccine or placebo. Profiled with immunoSEQ multiplex PCR; TCRdb holds only in-frame clones, not every one. The table lists 200,000 to 300,000 clones, over 75% of them singletons. This specimen consisted of peripheral blood, obtained in a trial of Ad26.COV2.S vaccine versus placebo. These receptors all stem from a person between 18 and 59 years old who received the Ad26.COV2.S COVID-19 vaccine or a placebo.

V is TRBV3-1 (or the pseudogene TRBV3-2) and J is TRBJ2-7, with unresolved D. Germline V gives CDR1 LGHDT, CDR2 YNNKEL (reference sequence). With 1 base removed from V and 5 bases from J, the gap between germline ends came to 3 bases. This CDR3 comprises 11 residues. CDR3 DNA: TGTGCCAGCAGCCAAGTAAACGAGCAGTACTTC. Amino acids: CASSQVNEQYF.

The chain combines TRBV19 with TRBJ2-1; the D gene is possibly TRBD2 (7 bases). Germline-derived CDR1 and CDR2 are LNHDA and SQIVND (reference sequence). V shed 2 bases and J shed 6 bases, with 11 bases lying between them. The CDR3 loop spans 14 amino acids. DNA for the CDR3: TGTGCCAGTAGTATATCGGGGGGCCCCAATGAGCAGTTCTTC. Translating gives CASSISGGPNEQFF.

This clone was picked up one time. This chain connects TRBV25-1 to TRBJ2-7, with 10 positions matching TRBD1. V lost 2 bases to trimming and J lost 5 bases; unmatched junction nucleotides: 3. The CDR3 has 14 residues. CDR1 and CDR2 (germline): MGHDK, SYGVNS. The CDR3 sequence: CASSEGGTGDEQYF. The CDR3 coding sequence is TGTGCCAGCAGTGAAGGAGGGACAGGGGACGAGCAGTACTTC.

The chain recombines TRBV23-1 with TRBJ2-1; 12 nucleotides line up with TRBD2. TRBV23-1 is recorded as an ORF, its role being uncertain. J was trimmed by 5 bases and V by 0 bases; bases with no gene match: 23. This CDR3 is 23 amino acids long. The CDR3 loop reads CASSQSSCVGLAGSFHWDNEQFF. The CDR3 DNA sequence: TGCGCCAGCAGTCAATCGTCTTGCGTCGGACTAGCGGGATCGTTCCACTGGGACAATGAGCAGTTCTTC.

V gene TRBV10-3 combines with J gene TRBJ1-5; perhaps TRBD1 as D (5 bases). The CDR3 covers 14 residues. Trimming took 3 bases from V and 5 from J, leaving 11 bases between them. Germline V gene sequence: CDR1 ENHRY, CDR2 SYGVKD. In DNA form, the CDR3 reads TGTGCCATCAGTGAAGGAGGGGTTGATCAGCCCCAGCATTTT. Translation gives CAISEGGVDQPQHF.

The V gene is TRBV6-5, the J gene TRBJ2-3; D may be TRBD1 or TRBD2 (5 bases each). The ends were cut back, 10 bases at V and 1 base at J, with 9 bases in the middle. The CDR3 totals 12 residues. CDR1 and CDR2 (germline): MNHEY, SVGAGI. This chain's CDR3 is CATRGGTDTQYF. CDR3 DNA sequence: TGTGCCACTCGAGGGGGCACAGATACGCAGTATTTT.

The genes are TRBV3-1 (or the pseudogene TRBV3-2) and TRBJ2-7; 7 nucleotides line up with TRBD2. Per germline, CDR1 LGHDT and CDR2 YNNKEL (reference sequence). The CDR3 totals 15 residues. Unmatched junction bases numbered 10, after V lost 6 bases and J lost 2 bases. In DNA, the CDR3 is TGTGCCAGCAGTCACTTAGCGGGCGCCCCCTACGAGCAGTACTTC. Translating gives CASSHLAGAPYEQYF.

The chain joins TRBV7-8 to TRBJ1-4; D unresolved. CDR3 length equals 15 residues. The V and J ends lost 7 bases and 2 bases respectively, with 14 bases between them. Per germline, CDR1 SGHVS and CDR2 FQNEAQ. CDR3: CASTKYDGTNEKLFF. CDR3 DNA sequence: TGTGCCAGCACCAAATATGACGGTACTAATGAAAAACTGTTTTTT.

The J gene is TRBJ2-1, the V gene TRBV5-1, with 8 bases that match TRBD1. The CDR3 is 15 amino acids. Per germline, CDR1 SGHRS and CDR2 YFSETQ. With V trimmed by 5 bases and J by 8 bases, 12 bases remained unmatched. CDR3 in DNA: TGCGCCAGCAGTGGAGGCAGGGGGCTCTCCGATGAGCAGTTCTTC. The encoded protein is CASSGGRGLSDEQFF. The variable domain in full, with the rest retrieved from reference TRBV5-1 and TRBJ2-1, is KAGVTQTPRYLIKTRGQQVTLSCSPISGHRSVSWYQQTPGQGLQFLFEYFSETQRNKGNFPGRFSGRQFSNSRSEMNVSTLELGDSALYLCASSGGRGLSDEQFFGPGTRLTVL.

The chain is built from TRBV6-5 and TRBJ1-1; D is unclear. Trimming removed 4 bases at V and 4 bases at J, with 10 bases between. The CDR3 is 13 amino acids. CDR1 and CDR2 from the germline V gene are MNHEY and SVGAGI. The CDR3 reads CASSFRAVTEAFF. The CDR3 DNA follows: TGTGCCAGCAGTTTTCGGGCTGTCACTGAAGCTTTCTTT.

The V gene is TRBV6-5, the J gene TRBJ1-2, with D unresolved. Germline V gives CDR1 MNHEY, CDR2 SVGAGI. V was shortened by 8 bases and J by 8 bases, with 18 bases between the two germline ends. The CDR3 runs to 13 residues. The CDR3 reads CASFPRGARGYTF. The CDR3 coding sequence is TGTGCCAGCTTCCCCCGGGGAGCCCGCGGCTACACCTTC.